Listed here are 3 T cell receptor beta chains from one sample, sequenced in a study of blood T cell repertoires in COVID-19. Data came from immunoSEQ multiplex PCR; TCRdb stores just in-frame clones and leaves some out. Of 300,000 to 350,000 clones listed, about nine tenths are singletons. Material for sequencing was peripheral blood. These receptors came from a woman in her thirties with COVID-19, enrolled during active disease.

This clone was seen only once. V and J are TRBV7-2 and TRBJ1-2; possible D gene TRBD1, 5 bases. The V end was cut by 7 bases, the J end by 5 bases, with 23 bases between. The length of the CDR3 is 16 residues. Germline V gene lookup returns CDR1 SGHTA and CDR2 FQGNSA. CDR3 region: CASTPSTATVFYGYTF. The CDR3 coding sequence is TGTGCCAGCACCCCTTCGACAGCTACCGTGTTTTATGGCTACACCTTC.

This rearrangement joins TRBV12-3 or TRBV12-4 to TRBJ1-2; no clear D gene. V was clipped by 3 bases and J by 7 bases, with 12 bases between them. The CDR3 runs to 13 residues. CDR3 region: CASSFSTTGGYTF. The CDR3 DNA sequence: TGTGCCAGCAGTTTTTCCACGACGGGTGGCTACACCTTC.

This chain uses TRBV4-2 with TRBJ2-3; 14 bases agree with TRBD2. Germline V gene sequence: CDR1 LGHNA, CDR2 YNFKEQ. The CDR3 spans 16 residues. V was clipped by 0 bases and J by 6 bases; unmatched bases: 2. The CDR3 DNA follows: TGTGCCAGCAGCCAAGATTGGACTAGCGGGGGGGATACGCAGTATTTT. Translation: CASSQDWTSGGDTQYF.